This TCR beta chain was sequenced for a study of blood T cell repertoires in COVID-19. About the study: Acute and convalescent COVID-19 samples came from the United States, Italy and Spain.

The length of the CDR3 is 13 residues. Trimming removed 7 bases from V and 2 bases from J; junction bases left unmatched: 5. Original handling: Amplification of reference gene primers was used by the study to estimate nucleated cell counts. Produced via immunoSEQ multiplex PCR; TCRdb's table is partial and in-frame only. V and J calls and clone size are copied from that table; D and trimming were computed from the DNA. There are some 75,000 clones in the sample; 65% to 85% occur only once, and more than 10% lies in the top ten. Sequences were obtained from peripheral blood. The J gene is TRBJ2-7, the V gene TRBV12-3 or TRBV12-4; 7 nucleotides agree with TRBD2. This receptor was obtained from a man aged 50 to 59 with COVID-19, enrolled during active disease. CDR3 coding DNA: TGTGCCAGCACCCGGGCGGGGGCCTACGAGCAGTACTTC. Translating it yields CASTRAGAYEQYF.